A single sample gave rise to the 27 T cell receptor beta chains below, sequenced in a study of T cells in Graves' hyperthyroidism and ophthalmopathy. Researchers amplified the TCR beta CDR3 regions from RNA transcripts. First-round RT-PCR of the TCR CDR3 relied on the HTBI primer set. TCRdb passed the multiplex PCR reads through MiXCR, listing each CDR3 protein once. Of roughly 290,000 distinct CDR3 sequences in the sample, 12% to 15% were seen once. The sequenced sample was blood. All receptors derive from a woman in her thirties or forties with Graves' hyperthyroidism.

This clonotype was counted many times. This chain connects TRBV7-9 to TRBJ2-5; D is uncertain. Trimming removed 8 bases at V and 9 bases at J, with 7 bases between. The length of the CDR3 is 9 residues. The germline V gene has CDR1 SEHNR and CDR2 FQNEAQ (reference sequence). In DNA, the CDR3 is TGTGCCAGCGGCTCGGCCCAGTACTTC. This gives the protein CASGSAQYF.

This clonotype was found many times. The genes are TRBV10-3 and TRBJ2-1; no firm D call. The CDR3 runs to 14 residues. The germline gives CDR1 ENHRY, CDR2 SYGVKD. V dropped 3 bases and J dropped 10 bases, with 16 bases sitting between them. As DNA, the CDR3 is TGTGCCATCAGTGATTGGGATTCTGCACTCGAGCAGTTCTTC. Residues: CAISDWDSALEQFF.

V is TRBV15 and J is TRBJ2-1; no definite D call. V was pared by 0 bases and J by 5 bases, with 5 bases between. The CDR3 runs 13 residues. Per the germline V gene, CDR1 is LNHNV and CDR2 is YYDKDF (reference sequence). This chain's CDR3 is CATSREVHNEQFF. In nucleotides, the CDR3 is TGTGCCACCAGCAGAGAGGTTCACAATGAGCAGTTCTTC.

The V call is TRBV7-3, the J call TRBJ2-1; TRBD2 aligns across 9 bases. CDR1 SGHTA and CDR2 FQGTGA come from the germline V gene. The length of the CDR3 is 18 residues. V shed 0 bases, J shed 8 bases, and the junction held 14 bases outside the gene matches. CDR3 sequence (DNA): TGTGCCAGCAGCTTAACGAAACTAGCGGGCCCGAGTAGCGATGAGCAGTTCTTC. As protein: CASSLTKLAGPSSDEQFF.

As regards this clonotype: This sequence may be a read error, since a much larger clone differs from it by one base. The V gene is TRBV27, the J gene TRBJ1-2; D is uncertain. From germline, CDR1 is MNHEY and CDR2 SMNVEV (reference sequence). V lost 5 bases to trimming and J lost 10 bases, with 11 bases between them. This CDR3 is built from 11 residues. Written as DNA, the CDR3 is TGTGCCAGCAGTGGACTTAATGACTACACCTTC. Translating it yields CASSGLNDYTF.

There are a few counts of this clonotype. Here the CDR3 DNA reads TGTGCCTGGAGTTTAACTAGCGGGAGAACAGATACGCAGTATTTT. As protein: CAWSLTSGRTDTQYF. This chain joins TRBV30 and TRBJ2-3, with 11 positions matching TRBD2. J gave up 3 bases and V 2 bases, and 4 bases lay outside the gene matches. This CDR3 comprises 15 residues. Germline CDR1 GTSNPN, CDR2 SVGIG (reference sequence).

At least ten counts were recorded for this clonotype. This chain joins TRBV20-1 and TRBJ2-3; D may be TRBD2 (7 bases). The germline V gene has CDR1 DFQATT and CDR2 SNEGSKA (reference sequence). Trimming removed 4 bases from V and 4 bases from J, with 15 bases in between. This CDR3 has 14 amino acids. The CDR3 here is CSANLAAGADTQYF. The CDR3 DNA is TGCAGTGCTAACCTAGCGGCAGGGGCAGATACGCAGTATTTT.

This clonotype was detected ten times or more. This sequence joins TRBV6-1 and TRBJ1-5, with TRBD1 identical over 8 bases. CDR1 is MNHNS, CDR2 SASEGT, per germline. Losses at the gene ends were 4 bases for V and 2 bases for J; bases not matched to a gene: 13. CDR3 length: 18 amino acids. The CDR3 DNA reads as TGTGCCAGCAGTGTACACCCACTCGGACAGGGAGGCAATCAGCCCCAGCATTTT. It codes for CASSVHPLGQGGNQPQHF.

In its sample, this clonotype was seen many times. This chain joins TRBV5-6 and TRBJ1-1; D is unclear. The CDR3 totals 14 residues. From germline, CDR1 is SGHDT and CDR2 YYEEEE. V lost 2 bases and J lost 0, with 8 bases in between. CDR3 sequence: CASSLRIMNTEAFF. The CDR3 DNA is TGTGCCAGCAGCTTAAGGATTATGAACACTGAAGCTTTCTTT.

This clonotype was detected many times. The chain recombines TRBV27 with TRBJ2-3; 12 nucleotides line up with TRBD2. V shed 6 bases, J shed 3 bases, and the junction held 7 bases outside the gene matches. The CDR3 has 16 residues. Germline V CDR1 and CDR2: MNHEY, SMNVEV (reference sequence). This CDR3 is CASSPILAGGTDTQYF. CDR3 nucleotides: TGTGCCAGCAGCCCAATTCTAGCGGGAGGGACAGATACGCAGTATTTT.

The table lists this clonotype with many counts. This chain connects TRBV9 to TRBJ2-5; D ambiguous. The germline gives CDR1 SGDLS, CDR2 YYNGEE. The CDR3 length is 14 residues. Deletions cut 0 bases from V and 1 base from J, with 7 bases between. The CDR3, as DNA: TGTGCCAGCAGCGTAGAAGGGATCCAAGAGACCCAGTACTTC. Translation: CASSVEGIQETQYF.

This clonotype was found many times. V gene TRBV11-3 combines with J gene TRBJ1-4; D unresolved. Germline loops: CDR1 SGHNT, CDR2 YENEEA. V was cut by 0 bases and J by 6 bases, with 5 bases left in between. This CDR3 spans 13 amino acids. In DNA form, the CDR3 reads TGTGCCAGCAGCTTAGACCCTCATGAAAAACTGTTTTTT. The encoded protein is CASSLDPHEKLFF.

This clonotype was counted at least ten times. The chain uses TRBV7-9 and TRBJ2-5; possibly TRBD1 for D (6 bases). Trimming pared 10 bases from V and 3 bases from J, leaving 15 bases between. The germline V gene has CDR1 SEHNR and CDR2 FQNEAQ (reference sequence). The CDR3 covers 13 residues. The chain's CDR3 is CAIPKGVKETQYF. In DNA, the CDR3 is TGTGCCATCCCTAAGGGGGTAAAAGAGACCCAGTACTTC.

This chain joins TRBV12-3 or TRBV12-4 and TRBJ1-2; D is perhaps TRBD1 (6 bases). This CDR3 has 15 amino acids. V gave up 6 bases and J gave up 2 bases, with 16 bases separating them. As DNA, the CDR3 is TGTGCCAGCAGGCCACGGGGGGGCCTCAACTATGGCTACACCTTC. This codes for CASRPRGGLNYGYTF.

In the case of this clonotype: This is likely a read error, given that the CDR3 carries no conserved phenylalanine or tryptophan at its end. V usage is TRBV11-2 and J usage is TRBJ2-1; 8 bases are a match to TRBD2. With V trimmed by 5 bases and J by 0 bases, 6 bases remained unmatched. This CDR3 is built from 16 residues. Germline CDR1 reads SGHAT; CDR2 reads FQNNGV. In nucleotides, the CDR3 is TGTGCCAGCAGCCAGCGGAGCGGGAGCTCCTACAATGAGCAGTTCCTC. Translating it yields CASSQRSGSSYNEQFL.

In this sample, this clonotype turned up many times. V and J are TRBV3-1 and TRBJ1-2; D is undetermined. V lost 0 bases and J lost 4, with 15 bases in between. Germline CDR1 is LGHDT and CDR2 is YNNKEL (reference sequence). The CDR3 extends over 16 amino acids. CDR3 sequence (DNA): TGTGCCAGCAGCCAAGAAGCCCACAAAGGGTTCTATGGCTACACCTTC. Amino acid sequence: CASSQEAHKGFYGYTF.

In this sample, this clonotype turned up many times. The chain links TRBV29-1 to TRBJ2-7; no reliable D call. This CDR3 spans 12 amino acids. Trimming pared 6 bases from V and 3 bases from J, leaving 12 bases between. Germline loops: CDR1 SQVTM, CDR2 ANQGSEA. The CDR3 sequence: CSVITEHYEQYF. The CDR3 bases are TGCAGCGTCATCACCGAACACTACGAGCAGTACTTC.

This clonotype came up many times. The genes are TRBV12-3 or TRBV12-4 and TRBJ2-7, with D perhaps TRBD1 (5 bases). The V end was cut by 6 bases, the J end by 1 base, with 10 bases between. The CDR3 has 13 amino acids. The CDR3 loop reads CASRPGNSYEQYF. CDR3 bases: TGTGCCAGCAGGCCAGGGAATTCCTACGAGCAGTACTTC.

This clonotype was seen many times. J is TRBJ2-3 and V is TRBV2; 9 bases align to TRBD2. V lost 3 bases to trimming and J lost 1 base; unmatched junction nucleotides: 2. The germline gives CDR1 SNHLY, CDR2 FYNNEI. The CDR3 has 15 amino acids. This CDR3 reads CASSEREGRTDTQYF. CDR3 DNA sequence: TGTGCCAGCAGTGAGCGGGAGGGACGCACAGATACGCAGTATTTT.

The chain employs TRBV10-3 and TRBJ2-7; D possibly corresponds to TRBD2 (7 bases). Per the germline V gene, CDR1 is ENHRY and CDR2 is SYGVKD. V dropped 6 bases and J dropped 3 bases, with 15 bases sitting between them. The CDR3 sequence is 14 residues long. The CDR3 reads CAIRGGGGVYEQYF. CDR3 DNA: TGTGCCATCAGGGGGGGAGGGGGAGTCTACGAGCAGTACTTC.

The sample holds a few counts of this clonotype. The CDR3 DNA follows: TGTGCCAGTAGGAGCACGGGACAGCGAAGCTCCTACAATGAGCAGTTCTTC. This encodes CASRSTGQRSSYNEQFF. The chain is built from TRBV19 and TRBJ2-1; 7 bases agree with TRBD1. Germline assignment: CDR1 LNHDA and CDR2 SQIVND (reference sequence). The CDR3 is 17 amino acids. With 6 bases clipped from V and 0 bases from J, the junction kept 11 bases outside the gene matches.

The chain couples TRBV19 to TRBJ2-7, with 7 positions matching TRBD1. The CDR3 covers 15 residues. The V and J ends lost 6 bases and 6 bases, in that order; junction bases with no gene match: 14. The germline V gene has CDR1 LNHDA and CDR2 SQIVND (reference sequence). CDR3 nucleotide sequence: TGTGCCAGTAGCCCTACAGGGGCCCCGTTGGGCGAGCAGTACTTC. This encodes CASSPTGAPLGEQYF.

The chain links TRBV7-9 to TRBJ2-1; the D gene is possibly TRBD1 (6 bases). This CDR3 comprises 12 residues. Trimming left V 8 bases short and J 10 bases short, with 15 bases between. Germline V CDR1 and CDR2: SEHNR, FQNEAQ (reference sequence). The CDR3 bases are TGTGCCAGCGGCGCGACCGGGACAGAGCAGTTCTTC. This gives the protein CASGATGTEQFF. Full variable domain (outside the CDR3, taken from reference TRBV7-9 and TRBJ2-1): DTGVSQNPRHKITKRGQNVTFRCDPISEHNRLYWYRQTLGQGPEFLTYFQNEAQLEKSRLLSDRFSAERPKGSFSTLEIQRTEQGDSAMYLCASGATGTEQFFGPGTRLTVL.

Many counts were recorded for this clonotype. This rearrangement joins TRBV2 to TRBJ1-4; D gene unclear. The V end was cut by 4 bases, the J end by 0 bases, with 3 bases between. CDR3 length: 13 residues. CDR1 is SNHLY and CDR2 is FYNNEI in the germline V gene. CDR3 sequence (DNA): TGTGCCAGCAGTGCACCAACTAATGAAAAACTGTTTTTT. Residues: CASSAPTNEKLFF.

A few counts support this clonotype. The chain carries TRBV10-3 and TRBJ2-1, with a tentative D call TRBD1 (6 bases). The germline V gene encodes CDR1 ENHRY and CDR2 SYGVKD. V dropped 11 bases and J dropped 7 bases, with 21 bases sitting between them. This CDR3 comprises 14 residues. Written as DNA, the CDR3 is TGTGCCTCAGGCGAGATCACGAGGGGGAATGAGCAGTTCTTC. This sequence encodes CASGEITRGNEQFF.

With respect to this clonotype: The junction shows a germline mismatch at one end, possibly a read error. This chain joins TRBV6-2 or TRBV6-3 and TRBJ1-4; 9 positions match TRBD1. Germline CDR1 reads MNHEY; CDR2 reads SVGEGT. CDR3 length: 15 residues. DNA for the CDR3: TGTGCCAGCAGTTCCCAGACAGGGGGTAATGGAAAACTGTTTTTT. Its translation is CASSSQTGGNGKLFF.

The V call is TRBV13, the J call TRBJ2-5; D gene uncertain. CDR3 length equals 12 residues. The germline gives CDR1 PRHDT, CDR2 FYEKMQ (reference sequence). The V gene lost 3 bases and the J gene lost 7 bases, with 9 bases spanning the gap. CDR3 DNA: TGTGCCAGCAGCTTCGGGCGAGGGACCCAGTACTTC. It is translated as CASSFGRGTQYF. The entire variable domain, with the rest obtained from reference TRBV13 and TRBJ2-5, is as follows: AAGVIQSPRHLIKEKRETATLKCYPIPRHDTVYWYQQGPGQDPQFLISFYEKMQSDKGSIPDRFSAQQFSDYHSELNMSSLELGDSALYFCASSFGRGTQYFGPGTRLLVL.